Following are 14 T cell receptor beta chains from one sample sequenced in a study of control samples from healthy donors and cancer patients. TCRdb's copy holds only in-frame clones and misses some; the assay was immunoSEQ multiplex PCR. Of 110,000 to 150,000 clones in the sample, 88% were seen once. Source material: blood. The receptors shown here come from a woman aged 25-40 years in good health.

The DNA of the CDR3 is TGTGCCTGGACTAGTGTACCGCAGTTCTTC. As protein: CAWTSVPQFF. The chain recombines TRBV30 with TRBJ2-1; D gene unclear. Trimming left V 4 bases short and J 12 bases short, with 10 bases between. The germline gives CDR1 GTSNPN, CDR2 SVGIG (reference sequence). The CDR3 has 10 amino acids.

This clone came up a few times. The chain is built from TRBV18 and TRBJ1-2; TRBD1 might be the D (5 bases). Trimming shortened V by 5 bases and J by 9 bases, and 19 bases separated the two germline ends. CDR1 is KGHSH and CDR2 is LQKENI in the germline V gene. The CDR3 covers 14 residues. The DNA for the CDR3 is TGTGCCAGCTCAGCCCGGGACGGCGGGGATAGCTACACCTTC. Translating it yields CASSARDGGDSYTF.

This chain connects TRBV7-3 to TRBJ2-1, with TRBD1 as a possible D gene (6 bases). The CDR3 contains 14 residues. Germline CDR1 and CDR2: SGHTA and FQGTGA. V was clipped by 2 bases and J by 5 bases, with 10 bases between them. The CDR3 loop is CASSLPGTHNEQFF. CDR3 coding DNA: TGTGCCAGCAGCTTACCCGGGACACACAATGAGCAGTTCTTC.

This chain links TRBV3-1 (or the pseudogene TRBV3-2) with TRBJ1-1; 7 bases align to TRBD1. Germline V gene lookup returns CDR1 LGHDT and CDR2 YNNKEL (reference sequence). After removal of 2 bases from V and 1 base from J, the junction contained 1 base not matched to a gene. This CDR3 region has 14 residues. The CDR3 sequence: CASSQTGANTEAFF. The CDR3 DNA follows: TGTGCCAGCAGCCAAACAGGGGCGAACACTGAAGCTTTCTTT.

J is TRBJ2-7 and V is TRBV9; 9 positions match TRBD2. Germline values: CDR1 SGDLS, CDR2 YYNGEE. The length of the CDR3 is 15 residues. With 3 bases clipped from V and 2 bases from J, the junction kept 6 bases outside the gene matches. CDR3 residues: CASSALAGGTYEQYF. The CDR3 coding sequence is TGTGCCAGCAGCGCTTTGGCGGGAGGGACCTACGAGCAGTACTTC. The complete variable domain, with remaining parts taken from reference TRBV9 and TRBJ2-7, reads DSGVTQTPKHLITATGQRVTLRCSPRSGDLSVYWYQQSLDQGLQFLIQYYNGEERAKGNILERFSAQQFPDLHSELNLSSLELGDSALYFCASSALAGGTYEQYFGPGTRLTVT.

The chain is built from TRBV5-1 and TRBJ2-3; D unclear. CDR1 is SGHRS and CDR2 is YFSETQ in the germline V gene. The CDR3 extends over 13 amino acids. Between the trimmed V and J ends, which lost 6 bases and 1 base, there was a span of 9 bases. This CDR3 reads CASKETGTDTQYF. DNA of the CDR3: TGCGCCAGCAAAGAGACGGGCACAGATACGCAGTATTTT.

The J gene is TRBJ1-2, the V gene TRBV23-1; the D is unclear. TRBV23-1 is filed as an ORF, its function uncertain. V gave up 2 bases and J gave up 7 bases, with 17 bases separating them. This CDR3 region has 15 residues. This CDR3 reads CASSQNIIQVGGYTF. Written as DNA, the CDR3 is TGCGCCAGCAGTCAAAATATCATTCAGGTTGGTGGCTACACCTTC.

J is TRBJ1-1 and V is TRBV7-6; 7 positions match TRBD1. The CDR3 has 12 amino acids. The germline gives CDR1 SGHVS, CDR2 FNYEAQ. V dropped 5 bases and J dropped 8; count of bases not matched to a gene: 5. CDR3 in DNA: TGTGCCAGCAGCCGCCGGGACAGCGAAGCTTTCTTT. As protein: CASSRRDSEAFF.

The chain employs TRBV9 and TRBJ2-2; D is possibly TRBD2 (6 bases). Trimming stripped 0 bases from V and 5 bases from J, with 11 bases between. Per germline, CDR1 SGDLS and CDR2 YYNGEE. This CDR3 region has 15 residues. The CDR3 loop is CASSVGGAGTGELFF. For the CDR3, the DNA is TGTGCCAGCAGCGTAGGGGGCGCGGGGACCGGGGAGCTGTTTTTT.

The chain carries TRBV6-6 and TRBJ2-7; tentatively, D is TRBD1 (7 bases). V lost 5 bases and J lost 4, with 18 bases in between. This CDR3 is 15 amino acids long. CDR1 and CDR2 from the germline V gene are MNHNY and SVGAGI (reference sequence). The CDR3, as DNA: TGTGCCAGCAGTCAGGGGGGACTCGGGGTTTACGAGCAGTACTTC. This encodes CASSQGGLGVYEQYF.

V usage is TRBV13 and J usage is TRBJ1-3, with 7 bases identical to TRBD1. This CDR3 is 15 amino acids long. The V segment lost 5 bases and the J segment 2 bases; nucleotides outside the gene matches: 6. Germline V gene sequence: CDR1 PRHDT, CDR2 FYEKMQ (reference sequence). In nucleotides, the CDR3 is TGTGCCAGCAGCCTCGGGACAGAAGCTGGAAACACCATATATTTT. Its protein is CASSLGTEAGNTIYF.

This chain uses TRBV3-1 (or the pseudogene TRBV3-2) with TRBJ2-5; TRBD1 matches at 7 bases. The CDR3 sequence is 14 residues long. Trimming cost V 6 bases and J 2 bases; bases outside gene matches: 6. Germline V gene lookup returns CDR1 LGHDT and CDR2 YNNKEL (reference sequence). The CDR3 sequence: CASRTSDRQETQYF. Written as DNA, the CDR3 is TGTGCCAGCAGAACCTCGGACAGGCAAGAGACCCAGTACTTC.

The chain couples TRBV2 to TRBJ1-1, with 7 bases fitting TRBD1. Germline CDR1 reads SNHLY; CDR2 reads FYNNEI. With V trimmed by 6 bases and J by 4 bases, 5 bases remained unmatched. The CDR3 spans 13 residues. The chain's CDR3 is CASRRQGSTEAFF. The CDR3, as DNA: TGTGCCAGCAGAAGACAGGGATCCACTGAAGCTTTCTTT.

The genes are TRBV9 and TRBJ1-6; the D is unclear. Germline CDR1 SGDLS, CDR2 YYNGEE. Trimming left V 2 bases short and J 7 bases short, with 7 bases between. The CDR3 spans 13 residues. DNA of the CDR3: TGTGCCAGCAGCGTCCTGGCCAATTCACCCCTCCACTTT. Translated: CASSVLANSPLHF. The variable domain in full, with the rest retrieved from reference TRBV9 and TRBJ1-6, is DSGVTQTPKHLITATGQRVTLRCSPRSGDLSVYWYQQSLDQGLQFLIQYYNGEERAKGNILERFSAQQFPDLHSELNLSSLELGDSALYFCASSVLANSPLHFGNGTRLTVT.